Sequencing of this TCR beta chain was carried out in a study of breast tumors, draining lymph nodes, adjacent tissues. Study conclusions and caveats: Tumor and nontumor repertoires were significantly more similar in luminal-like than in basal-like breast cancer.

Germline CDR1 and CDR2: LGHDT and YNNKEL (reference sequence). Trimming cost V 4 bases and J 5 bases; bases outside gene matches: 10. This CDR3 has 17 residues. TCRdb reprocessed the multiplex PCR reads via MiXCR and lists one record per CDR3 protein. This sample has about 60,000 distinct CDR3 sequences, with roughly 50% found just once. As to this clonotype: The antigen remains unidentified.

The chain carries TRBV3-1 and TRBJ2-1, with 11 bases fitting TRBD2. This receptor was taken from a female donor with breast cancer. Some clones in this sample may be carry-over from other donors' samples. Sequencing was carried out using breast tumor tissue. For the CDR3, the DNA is TGTGCCAGCAGCCCCTGGACCGGGACTAGCGGCAACAATGAGCAGTTCTTC. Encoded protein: CASSPWTGTSGNNEQFF.